This TCR beta chain was identified during a study of T-cell memory formation after mild COVID-19. Findings and limits, study-wide: Researchers found some responding clones in pre-infection memory, a sign that cross-reactive memory joined. Later expanders leaned toward CD4+, whereas clones contracting from day 15 to 85 were balanced CD4/CD8.

Remarks on this clonotype: Its antigen is undetermined.

CDR1 is KGHDR, CDR2 SFDVKD, per germline. V lost 4 bases to trimming and J lost 5 bases; unmatched junction nucleotides: 7. The CDR3 is 17 amino acids. TCRdb analysed the 5' RACE reads with MiXCR anew, one entry per CDR3 protein. This repertoire shows around 530,000 distinct CDR3 sequences, less than 25% found once; its top ten account for around 8.4%. The J gene is TRBJ2-3, the V gene TRBV24-1; 14 bases map to TRBD2. What was sequenced was PBMCs or a T cell subset sorted from them (not recorded which). This TCR derives from an adult woman who had mild COVID-19 (a few samples of this study predate the infection). Cell type and time point are not known. CDR3 residues: CATSDLAGTSGRDTQYF. In DNA, the CDR3 is TGTGCCACCAGTGACCTCGCCGGGACTAGCGGGAGAGATACGCAGTATTTT.